This T cell receptor (beta chain) was retrieved from a study of T cell responses to AZD1222 COVID-19 vaccine. General study results and limits: A rise in Spike-specific TCR breadth and depth followed two AZD1222 doses. It was only a handful of AZD1222 recipients who were seropositive at baseline. Nearly half of spike-specific TCRs reportedly go after variant regions that carry no mutations. The donor cohort was predominantly white British with a female majority, and clonal diversity may have been underestimated.

The germline V gene encodes CDR1 SGDLS and CDR2 YYNGEE. The CDR3 contains 15 residues. Trimming left V 0 bases short and J 3 bases short, with 13 bases between. Here immunoSEQ multiplex PCR was the method, and the copy in TCRdb shows in-frame clones only, minus some. Of roughly 200,000 clones listed, 85% to 95% are singletons. As regards this clone: The antigen remains undetermined.

This TCR was sampled from an adult who received the MenACWY meningococcal vaccine as a control. Specimen: peripheral blood, collected 28 days after the second dose of the MenACWY control vaccine. The V and J genes are TRBV9 and TRBJ2-7, with TRBD1 as a possible D gene (7 bases). As DNA, the CDR3 is TGTGCCAGCAGCGTAGATGGGCAGGGGGGCTACGAGCAGTACTTC. Its protein product is CASSVDGQGGYEQYF. Full variable domain (remainder filled in from reference TRBV9 and TRBJ2-7): DSGVTQTPKHLITATGQRVTLRCSPRSGDLSVYWYQQSLDQGLQFLIQYYNGEERAKGNILERFSAQQFPDLHSELNLSSLELGDSALYFCASSVDGQGGYEQYFGPGTRLTVT.